The 13 T cell receptor beta chains in this list originate from one sample, sequenced in a study of early T cells in non-severe SARS-CoV-2 infection. TCRdb itself ran the 5' RACE reads through MiXCR, one entry per CDR3 protein. The top ten hold 3.4% of the sample, which has under 95,000 distinct CDR3 sequences, over 9.5% seen once. Material for sequencing was whole blood. These receptors originate from an adult who was a healthcare worker with PCR-confirmed SARS-CoV-2 infection or an uninfected control (not recorded which).

This clonotype was detected many times. This chain connects TRBV28 to TRBJ2-4; 11 bases agree with TRBD1. The CDR3 runs 15 residues. Germline CDR1 and CDR2: MDHEN and SYDVKM. V was pared by 5 bases and J by 4 bases, with 4 bases of the junction left unmatched. The CDR3 protein is CASSRTGGAKNIQYF. In DNA, the CDR3 is TGTGCCAGCAGTCGGACAGGGGGCGCGAAAAACATTCAGTACTTC.

The chain links TRBV7-2 to TRBJ2-7, with 11 bases aligning to TRBD2. The V gene's germline CDR1 is SGHTA and CDR2 FQGNSA. V was pared by 5 bases and J by 6 bases, with 12 bases of the junction left unmatched. This CDR3 region has 16 residues. The CDR3 DNA sequence: TGTGCCAGCAGCCCCCTAACAAGTAGCGGGAGGGTCGAGCAGTACTTC. This codes for CASSPLTSSGRVEQYF. Full variable domain (rest looked up from reference TRBV7-2 and TRBJ2-7): GAGVSQSPSNKVTEKGKDVELRCDPISGHTALYWYRQSLGQGLEFLIYFQGNSAPDKSGLPSDRFSAERTGGSVSTLTIQRTQQEDSAVYLCASSPLTSSGRVEQYFGPGTRLTVT.

This clonotype was observed a few times. This chain uses TRBV20-1 with TRBJ2-1; 8 nucleotides agree with TRBD2. Germline trimming cut 3 bases from V and 2 bases from J; bases unmatched to any gene: 6. Looked up from germline, CDR1 is DFQATT and CDR2 is SNEGSKA (reference sequence). The CDR3 is 15 amino acids. CDR3 loop: CSASPLAGAYNEQFF. In DNA, the CDR3 is TGCAGTGCTAGCCCTCTAGCGGGCGCCTACAATGAGCAGTTCTTC.

This sequence joins TRBV5-1 and TRBJ1-1; D unclear. The CDR3 length is 13 residues. The germline V gene has CDR1 SGHRS and CDR2 YFSETQ. The V gene lost 1 base and the J gene lost 0 bases, with 4 bases spanning the gap. The CDR3 loop reads CASSLTMNTEAFF. CDR3 sequence (DNA): TGCGCCAGCAGCTTGACCATGAACACTGAAGCTTTCTTT.

This clonotype was detected only a few times. The chain joins TRBV20-1 to TRBJ2-1; 13 bases fit TRBD2. The CDR3 is 17 amino acids. Looked up from germline, CDR1 is DFQATT and CDR2 is SNEGSKA (reference sequence). Trimming at V came to 6 bases and at J to 0 bases, leaving 8 bases not matched to a gene. CDR3 sequence: CSAVGLAGKSSYNEQFF. CDR3 nucleotide sequence: TGCAGTGCCGTGGGACTAGCGGGGAAGAGCTCCTACAATGAGCAGTTCTTC.

This clonotype occurred a few times. The rearrangement joins TRBV7-6 to TRBJ2-5; no definite D call. This CDR3 contains 14 residues. V was pared by 4 bases and J by 2 bases, with 11 bases between. Germline values: CDR1 SGHVS, CDR2 FNYEAQ. CDR3 residues: CASSWARSQETQYF. CDR3 bases: TGTGCCAGCAGCTGGGCCAGGAGTCAAGAGACCCAGTACTTC.

At least ten counts were recorded for this clonotype. The chain uses TRBV5-6 and TRBJ1-1; D ambiguous. There are 15 residues in the CDR3. The V gene's germline CDR1 is SGHDT and CDR2 YYEEEE. Trimming cost V 0 bases and J 0 bases, with 9 bases left between them. This CDR3 reads CASSLDGDLNTEAFF. The CDR3 DNA reads as TGTGCCAGCAGCTTGGACGGCGACTTGAACACTGAAGCTTTCTTT. The full variable domain, completed using reference TRBV5-6 and TRBJ1-1, is DAGVTQSPTHLIKTRGQQVTLRCSPKSGHDTVSWYQQALGQGPQFIFQYYEEEERQRGNFPDRFSGHQFPNYSSELNVNALLLGDSALYLCASSLDGDLNTEAFFGQGTRLTVV.

The chain combines TRBV28 with TRBJ2-7; 10 bases align to TRBD2. Germline trimming cut 3 bases from V and 3 bases from J; bases unmatched to any gene: 5. The CDR3 contains 15 residues. Germline CDR1 is MDHEN and CDR2 is SYDVKM. The CDR3 nucleotides read TGTGCCAGCAGTTTGGCACTAGCGGGATTCTACGAGCAGTACTTC. Its translation: CASSLALAGFYEQYF.

The V gene is TRBV5-4, the J gene TRBJ2-1, with 9 bases that match TRBD2. Germline CDR1 reads SGHNT; CDR2 reads YYREEE (reference sequence). The CDR3 is 17 amino acids. With 0 bases clipped from V and 3 bases from J, the junction kept 7 bases outside the gene matches. This CDR3 reads CASSLGASGAYYNEQFF. CDR3 nucleotides: TGTGCCAGCAGCTTGGGGGCTAGCGGGGCCTACTACAATGAGCAGTTCTTC.

A remark on this clonotype: A much larger clone lies one base from this, so it may be a read error. The gene calls are TRBV20-1 and TRBJ1-1; possible D gene TRBD1, 6 bases. V lost 5 bases, J lost 4 bases, and 17 bases lay in between. The CDR3 length is 14 residues. Germline V CDR1 and CDR2: DFQATT, SNEGSKA (reference sequence). DNA for the CDR3: TGCAGTGCTCACCCAATTAGGGGGGGCACTGAAGCTTTCTTT. Its protein product is CSAHPIRGGTEAFF.

This clonotype was seen a few times. The V call is TRBV20-1, the J call TRBJ2-1; a possible D gene is TRBD2 (6 bases). V was shortened by 3 bases and J by 3 bases, with 12 bases between the two germline ends. CDR1 is DFQATT and CDR2 is SNEGSKA in the germline V gene (reference sequence). The CDR3 is 14 residues long. CDR3 region: CSASGREIYNEQFF. CDR3 in DNA: TGCAGTGCTAGTGGGCGGGAAATCTACAATGAGCAGTTCTTC.

There are many counts of this clonotype. The chain joins TRBV20-1 to TRBJ2-3; 13 positions match TRBD2. CDR3 size: 15 residues. Germline CDR1 and CDR2: DFQATT and SNEGSKA (reference sequence). Trimming at V came to 4 bases and at J to 6 bases, leaving 7 bases not matched to a gene. CDR3 DNA sequence: TGCAGTGCTATCCAGAGGACTAGCGGGAGCGATACGCAGTATTTT. Amino acids: CSAIQRTSGSDTQYF.

V and J are TRBV20-1 and TRBJ1-2; 7 nucleotides line up with TRBD1. CDR3 length: 15 amino acids. J was trimmed by 3 bases and V by 1 base; bases with no gene match: 8. The germline V gene has CDR1 DFQATT and CDR2 SNEGSKA (reference sequence). The CDR3 DNA reads as TGCAGTGCTAGAGGTTACCCAGGGGGGGACTATGGCTACACCTTC. Amino acid sequence: CSARGYPGGDYGYTF.